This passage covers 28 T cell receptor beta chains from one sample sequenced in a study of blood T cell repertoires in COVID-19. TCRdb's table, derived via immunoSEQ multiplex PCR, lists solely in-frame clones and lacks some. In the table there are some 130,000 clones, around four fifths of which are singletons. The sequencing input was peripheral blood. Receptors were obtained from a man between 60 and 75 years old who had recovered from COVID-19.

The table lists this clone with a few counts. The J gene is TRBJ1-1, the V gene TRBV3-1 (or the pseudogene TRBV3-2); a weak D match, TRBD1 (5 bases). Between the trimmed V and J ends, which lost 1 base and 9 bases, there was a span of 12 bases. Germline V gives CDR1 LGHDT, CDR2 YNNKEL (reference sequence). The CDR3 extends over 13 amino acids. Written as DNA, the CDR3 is TGTGCCAGCAGCCAAGGCGTGACAGCCCAAGCTTTCTTT. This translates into CASSQGVTAQAFF.

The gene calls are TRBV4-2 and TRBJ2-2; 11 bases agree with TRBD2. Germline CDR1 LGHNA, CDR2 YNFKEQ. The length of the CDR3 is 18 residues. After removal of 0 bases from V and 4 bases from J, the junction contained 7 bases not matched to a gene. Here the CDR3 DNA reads TGTGCCAGCAGCCAAGATCATACTAGCGGGAGATCCACCGGGGAGCTGTTTTTT. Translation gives CASSQDHTSGRSTGELFF.

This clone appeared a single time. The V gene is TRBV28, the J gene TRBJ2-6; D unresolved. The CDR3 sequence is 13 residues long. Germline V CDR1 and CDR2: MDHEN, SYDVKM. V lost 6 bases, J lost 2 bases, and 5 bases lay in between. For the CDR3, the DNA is TGTGCCAGCAGGAGCCCTGGGGCCAACGTCCTGACTTTC. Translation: CASRSPGANVLTF.

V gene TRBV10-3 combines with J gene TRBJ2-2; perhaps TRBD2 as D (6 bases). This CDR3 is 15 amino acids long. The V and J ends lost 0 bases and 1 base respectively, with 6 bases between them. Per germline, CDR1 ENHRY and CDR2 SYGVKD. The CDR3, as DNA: TGTGCCATCAGTGAGTCGGGGGGGAACACCGGGGAGCTGTTTTTT. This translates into CAISESGGNTGELFF.

Written as DNA, the CDR3 is TGTGCCGTCACAGGGGCAGGATATGGCTACACCTTC. Amino acids: CAVTGAGYGYTF. This chain connects TRBV6-5 to TRBJ1-2; 7 bases map to TRBD1. J was trimmed by 5 bases and V by 11 bases; bases with no gene match: 8. The CDR3 spans 12 residues. The germline gives CDR1 MNHEY, CDR2 SVGAGI.

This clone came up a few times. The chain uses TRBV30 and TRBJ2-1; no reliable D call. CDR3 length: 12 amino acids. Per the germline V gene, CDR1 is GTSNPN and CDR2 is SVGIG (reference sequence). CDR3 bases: TGTGCGGGCCTATCTACGACGCATGAGCAGTTCTTC. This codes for CAGLSTTHEQFF.

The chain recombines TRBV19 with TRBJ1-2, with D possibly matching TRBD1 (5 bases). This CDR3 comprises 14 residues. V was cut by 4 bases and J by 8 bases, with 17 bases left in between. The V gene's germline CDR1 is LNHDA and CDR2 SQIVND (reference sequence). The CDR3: CASSTQDAPGGYTF. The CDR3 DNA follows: TGTGCCAGTAGTACACAGGATGCCCCCGGCGGCTACACCTTC.

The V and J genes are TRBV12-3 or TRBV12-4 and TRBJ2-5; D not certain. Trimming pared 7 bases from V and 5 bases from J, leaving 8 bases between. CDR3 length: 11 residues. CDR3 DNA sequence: TGTGCCAGCACCCCCGGGGAGACCCAGTACTTC. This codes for CASTPGETQYF.

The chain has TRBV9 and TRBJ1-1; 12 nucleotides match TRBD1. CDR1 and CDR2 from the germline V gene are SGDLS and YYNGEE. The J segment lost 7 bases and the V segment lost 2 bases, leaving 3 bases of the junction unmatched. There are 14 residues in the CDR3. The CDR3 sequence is CASSVGTGGIEAFF. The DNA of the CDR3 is TGTGCCAGCAGCGTGGGGACAGGGGGCATTGAAGCTTTCTTT.

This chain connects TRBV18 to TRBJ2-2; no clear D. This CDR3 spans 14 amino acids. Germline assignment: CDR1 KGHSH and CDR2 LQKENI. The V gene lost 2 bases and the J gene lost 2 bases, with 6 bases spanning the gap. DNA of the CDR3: TGTGCCAGCTCACCAAGACTCAACACCGGGGAGCTGTTTTTT. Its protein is CASSPRLNTGELFF.

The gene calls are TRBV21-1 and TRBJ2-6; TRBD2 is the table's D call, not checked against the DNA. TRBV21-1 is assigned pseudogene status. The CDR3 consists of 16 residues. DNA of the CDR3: TGTGCCAGCAGCAAAGGACGGGTGTGTGGGGCCAACGTCCTGACTTTC. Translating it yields CASSKGRVCGANVLTF.

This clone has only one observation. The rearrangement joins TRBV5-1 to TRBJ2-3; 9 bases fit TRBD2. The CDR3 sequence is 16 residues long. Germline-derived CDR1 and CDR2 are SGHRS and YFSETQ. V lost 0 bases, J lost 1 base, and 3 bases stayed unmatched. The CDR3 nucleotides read TGCGCCAGCAGCTTGGGGGTAGCGGGAGGCACAGATACGCAGTATTTT. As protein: CASSLGVAGGTDTQYF.

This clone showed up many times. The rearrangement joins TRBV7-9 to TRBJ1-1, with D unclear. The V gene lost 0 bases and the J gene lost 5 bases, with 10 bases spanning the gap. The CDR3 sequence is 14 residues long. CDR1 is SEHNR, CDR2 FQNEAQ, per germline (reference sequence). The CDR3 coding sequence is TGTGCCAGCAGCTTAGCGCAGGCAAGGACTGAAGCTTTCTTT. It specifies CASSLAQARTEAFF.

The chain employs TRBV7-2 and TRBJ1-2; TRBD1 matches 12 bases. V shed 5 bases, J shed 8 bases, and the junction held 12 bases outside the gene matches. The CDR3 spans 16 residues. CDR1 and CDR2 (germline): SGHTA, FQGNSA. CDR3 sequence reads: CASSPRDRGLARGYTF. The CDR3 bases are TGTGCCAGCAGCCCCCGGGACAGGGGGCTGGCTAGGGGCTACACCTTC.

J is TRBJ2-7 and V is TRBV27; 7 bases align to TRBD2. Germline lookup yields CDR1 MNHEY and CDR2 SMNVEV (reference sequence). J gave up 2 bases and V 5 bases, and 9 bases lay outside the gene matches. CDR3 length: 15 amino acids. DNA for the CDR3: TGTGCCAGCAGTGAACTCCCTAGCGGACCCTACGAGCAGTACTTC. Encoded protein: CASSELPSGPYEQYF.

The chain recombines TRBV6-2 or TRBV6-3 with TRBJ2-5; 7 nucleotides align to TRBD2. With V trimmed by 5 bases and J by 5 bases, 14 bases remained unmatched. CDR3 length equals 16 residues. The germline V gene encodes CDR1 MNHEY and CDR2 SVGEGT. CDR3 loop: CASSTDPASGGETQYF. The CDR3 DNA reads TGTGCCAGCAGTACGGACCCGGCTAGCGGAGGGGAGACCCAGTACTTC.

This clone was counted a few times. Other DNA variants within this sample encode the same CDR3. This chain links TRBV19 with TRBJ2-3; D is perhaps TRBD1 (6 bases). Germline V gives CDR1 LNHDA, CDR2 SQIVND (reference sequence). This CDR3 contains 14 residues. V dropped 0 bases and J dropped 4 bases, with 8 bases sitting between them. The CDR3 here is CASSIDRGADTQYF. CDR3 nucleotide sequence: TGTGCCAGTAGTATAGACAGGGGTGCAGATACGCAGTATTTT.

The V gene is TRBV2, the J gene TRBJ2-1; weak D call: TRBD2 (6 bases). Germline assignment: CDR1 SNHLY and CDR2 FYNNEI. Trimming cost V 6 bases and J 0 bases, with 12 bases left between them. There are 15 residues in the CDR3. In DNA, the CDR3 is TGTGCCAGCAGGGCTAGCGAGAGCTCCTACAATGAGCAGTTCTTC. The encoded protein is CASRASESSYNEQFF.

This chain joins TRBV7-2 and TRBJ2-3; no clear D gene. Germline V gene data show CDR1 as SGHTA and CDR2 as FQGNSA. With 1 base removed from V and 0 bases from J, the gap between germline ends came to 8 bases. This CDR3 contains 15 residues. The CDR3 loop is CASSLVATSTDTQYF. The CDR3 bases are TGTGCCAGCAGCTTAGTCGCGACTAGCACAGATACGCAGTATTTT. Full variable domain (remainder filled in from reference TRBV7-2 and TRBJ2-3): GAGVSQSPSNKVTEKGKDVELRCDPISGHTALYWYRQSLGQGLEFLIYFQGNSAPDKSGLPSDRFSAERTGGSVSTLTIQRTQQEDSAVYLCASSLVATSTDTQYFGPGTRLTVL.

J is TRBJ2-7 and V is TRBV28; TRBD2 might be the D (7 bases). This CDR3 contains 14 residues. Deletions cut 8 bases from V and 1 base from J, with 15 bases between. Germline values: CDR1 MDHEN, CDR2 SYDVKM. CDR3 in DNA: TGTGCCAGCCTCCGGGGGGCCCCATCCTACGAGCAGTACTTC. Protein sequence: CASLRGAPSYEQYF.

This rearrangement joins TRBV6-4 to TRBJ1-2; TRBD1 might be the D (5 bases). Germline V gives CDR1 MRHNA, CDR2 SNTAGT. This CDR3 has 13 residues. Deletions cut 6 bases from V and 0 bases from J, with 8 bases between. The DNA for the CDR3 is TGTGCCAGCAGATTGACAGCTAACTATGGCTACACCTTC. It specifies CASRLTANYGYTF.

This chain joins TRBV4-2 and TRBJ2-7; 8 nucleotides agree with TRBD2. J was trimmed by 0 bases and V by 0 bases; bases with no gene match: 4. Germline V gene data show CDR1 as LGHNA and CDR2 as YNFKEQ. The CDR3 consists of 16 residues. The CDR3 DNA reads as TGTGCCAGCAGCCAAGAAGGCACTAGCGGCTCCTACGAGCAGTACTTC. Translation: CASSQEGTSGSYEQYF.

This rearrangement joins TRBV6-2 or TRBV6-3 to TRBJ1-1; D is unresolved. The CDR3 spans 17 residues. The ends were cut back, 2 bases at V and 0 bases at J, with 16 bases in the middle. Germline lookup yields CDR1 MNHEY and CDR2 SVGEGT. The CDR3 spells CASSYDPEEYMNTEAFF. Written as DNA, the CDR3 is TGTGCCAGCAGTTACGACCCGGAGGAATACATGAACACTGAAGCTTTCTTT.

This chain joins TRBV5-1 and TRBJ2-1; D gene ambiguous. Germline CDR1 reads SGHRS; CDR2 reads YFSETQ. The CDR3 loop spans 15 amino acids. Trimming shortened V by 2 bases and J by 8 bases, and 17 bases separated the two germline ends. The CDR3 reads CASSFLGVAADEQFF. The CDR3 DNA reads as TGCGCCAGCAGCTTTCTAGGCGTCGCGGCCGATGAGCAGTTCTTC.

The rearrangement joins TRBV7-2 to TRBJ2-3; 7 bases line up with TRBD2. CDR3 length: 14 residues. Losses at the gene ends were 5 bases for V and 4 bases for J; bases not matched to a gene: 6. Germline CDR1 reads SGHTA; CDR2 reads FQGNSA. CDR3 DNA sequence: TGTGCCAGCAGCCCCGGACTAGAATCAGATACGCAGTATTTT. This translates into CASSPGLESDTQYF.

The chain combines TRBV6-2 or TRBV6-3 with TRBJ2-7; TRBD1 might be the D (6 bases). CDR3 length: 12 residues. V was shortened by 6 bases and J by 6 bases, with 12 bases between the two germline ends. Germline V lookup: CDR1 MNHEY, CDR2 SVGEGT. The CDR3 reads CASSSGAPEQYF. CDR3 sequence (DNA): TGTGCCAGCAGCTCAGGGGCCCCCGAGCAGTACTTC.

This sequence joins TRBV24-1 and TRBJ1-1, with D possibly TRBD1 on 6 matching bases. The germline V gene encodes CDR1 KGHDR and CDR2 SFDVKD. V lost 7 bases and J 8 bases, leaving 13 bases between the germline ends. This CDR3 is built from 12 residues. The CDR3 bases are TGTGCCACCAGCCAGGGAGGGGGGGAAGCTTTCTTT. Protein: CATSQGGGEAFF.

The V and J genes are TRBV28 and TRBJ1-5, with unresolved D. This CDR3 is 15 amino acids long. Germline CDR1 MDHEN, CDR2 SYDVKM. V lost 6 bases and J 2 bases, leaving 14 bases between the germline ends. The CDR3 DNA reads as TGTGCCAGCAGCTTGCCCTCCGGGGGCAATCAGCCCCAGCATTTT. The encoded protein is CASSLPSGGNQPQHF.